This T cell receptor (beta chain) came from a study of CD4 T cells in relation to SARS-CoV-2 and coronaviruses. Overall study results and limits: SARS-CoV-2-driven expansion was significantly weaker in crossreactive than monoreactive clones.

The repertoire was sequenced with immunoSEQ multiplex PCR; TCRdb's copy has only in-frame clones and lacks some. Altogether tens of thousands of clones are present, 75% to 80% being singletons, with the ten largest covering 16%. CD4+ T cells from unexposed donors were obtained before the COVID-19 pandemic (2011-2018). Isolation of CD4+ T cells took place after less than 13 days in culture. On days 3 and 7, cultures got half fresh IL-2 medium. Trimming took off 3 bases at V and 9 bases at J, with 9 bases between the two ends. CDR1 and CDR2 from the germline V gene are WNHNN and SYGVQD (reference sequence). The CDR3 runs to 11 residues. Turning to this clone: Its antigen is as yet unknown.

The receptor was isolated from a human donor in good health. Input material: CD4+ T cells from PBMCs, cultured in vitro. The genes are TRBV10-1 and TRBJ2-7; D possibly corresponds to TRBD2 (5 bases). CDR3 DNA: TGCGCCAGCAGTGAAATGAGGGTGCAGTACTTC. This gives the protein CASSEMRVQYF.